The source of this T cell receptor beta chain is a study of CD8 T cells in ankylosing spondylitis. In germline, CDR1 is MGHRA, CDR2 YSYEKL. The CDR3 contains 16 residues. V was pared by 1 base and J by 5 bases, with 17 bases between. Study conclusions and caveats: Disease-linked clones proved CD8+ and comparatively uncommon in peripheral blood. Earlier literature documents some of the motif variants in reactive arthritis synovial fluid and blood. Significant enrichment of disease-linked clones was reportedly seen in matched ankylosing spondylitis synovial fluid.

This clonotype was counted only a few times. The antigen remains undetermined. Quantitative molecular-barcoded 5'-RACE generated the TCR beta libraries. TCRdb processed the 5' RACE reads anew with MiXCR; each CDR3 protein has one entry. The table records 340,000 or so distinct CDR3 sequences, roughly 15% of them present only once. The receptor was isolated from a male donor with ankylosing spondylitis or in good health (not recorded which). The V gene is TRBV4-1, the J gene TRBJ2-5; D uncertain. Sample: blood, either unsorted or a sorted T cell fraction (not recorded which). The CDR3 sequence is CASSQVSPTVMETQYF. CDR3 DNA: TGCGCCAGCAGCCAAGTCTCCCCAACCGTCATGGAGACCCAGTACTTC.